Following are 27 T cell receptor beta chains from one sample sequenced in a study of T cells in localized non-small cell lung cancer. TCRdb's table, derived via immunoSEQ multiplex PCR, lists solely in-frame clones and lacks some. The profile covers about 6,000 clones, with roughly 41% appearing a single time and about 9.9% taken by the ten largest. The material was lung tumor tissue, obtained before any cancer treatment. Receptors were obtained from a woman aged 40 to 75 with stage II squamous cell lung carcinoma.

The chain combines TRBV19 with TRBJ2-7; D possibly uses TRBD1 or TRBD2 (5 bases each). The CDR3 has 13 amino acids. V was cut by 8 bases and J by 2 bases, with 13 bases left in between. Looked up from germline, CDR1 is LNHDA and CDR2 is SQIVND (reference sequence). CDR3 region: CASSRDRAYEQYF. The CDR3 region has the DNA TGTGCCAGTTCCCGGGACCGGGCCTACGAGCAGTACTTC.

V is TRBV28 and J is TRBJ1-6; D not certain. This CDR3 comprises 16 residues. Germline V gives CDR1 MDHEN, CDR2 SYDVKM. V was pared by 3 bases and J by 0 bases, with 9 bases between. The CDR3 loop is CASSLGISSYNSPLHF. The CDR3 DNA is TGTGCCAGCAGTTTGGGCATTAGCTCCTATAATTCACCCCTCCACTTT.

The CDR3 protein is CSVSDGGIRYGYTF. The DNA of the CDR3 is TGCAGCGTTTCAGACGGGGGGATCAGGTACGGCTACACCTTC. This chain uses TRBV29-1 with TRBJ1-2, with D perhaps TRBD1 (5 bases). CDR1 is SQVTM, CDR2 ANQGSEA, per germline. V lost 5 bases and J lost 8, with 21 bases in between. This CDR3 region has 14 residues.

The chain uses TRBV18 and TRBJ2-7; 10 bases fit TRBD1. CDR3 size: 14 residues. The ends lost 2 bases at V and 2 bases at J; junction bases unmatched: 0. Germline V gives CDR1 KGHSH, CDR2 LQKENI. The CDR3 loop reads CASSPGTGAYEQYF. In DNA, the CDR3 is TGTGCCAGCTCACCAGGGACAGGGGCCTACGAGCAGTACTTC. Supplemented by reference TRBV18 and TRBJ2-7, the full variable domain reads NAGVMQNPRHLVRRRGQEARLRCSPMKGHSHVYWYRQLPEEGLKFMVYLQKENIIDESGMPKERFSAEFPKEGPSILRIQQVVRGDSAAYFCASSPGTGAYEQYFGPGTRLTVT.

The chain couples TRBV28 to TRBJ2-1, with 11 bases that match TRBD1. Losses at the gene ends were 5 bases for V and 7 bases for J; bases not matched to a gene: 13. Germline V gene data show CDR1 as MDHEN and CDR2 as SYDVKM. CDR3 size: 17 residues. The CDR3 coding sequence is TGTGCCAGCAGTCTATCGGGACCGGGGACAGGGGGGAATGAGCAGTTCTTC. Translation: CASSLSGPGTGGNEQFF.

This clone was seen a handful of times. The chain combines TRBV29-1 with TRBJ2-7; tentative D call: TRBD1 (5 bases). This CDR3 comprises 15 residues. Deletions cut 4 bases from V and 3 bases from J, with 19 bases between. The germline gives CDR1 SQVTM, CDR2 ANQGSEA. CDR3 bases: TGCAGCGTTGGAGACAGAGGAGTACCCATCTACGAGCAGTACTTC. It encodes CSVGDRGVPIYEQYF.

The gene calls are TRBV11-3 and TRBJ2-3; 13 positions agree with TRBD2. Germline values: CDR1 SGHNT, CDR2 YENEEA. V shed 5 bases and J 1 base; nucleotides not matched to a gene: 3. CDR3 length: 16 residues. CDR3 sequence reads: CASSRTSGSGTDTQYF. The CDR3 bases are TGTGCCAGCAGCCGGACTAGCGGGAGTGGCACAGATACGCAGTATTTT.

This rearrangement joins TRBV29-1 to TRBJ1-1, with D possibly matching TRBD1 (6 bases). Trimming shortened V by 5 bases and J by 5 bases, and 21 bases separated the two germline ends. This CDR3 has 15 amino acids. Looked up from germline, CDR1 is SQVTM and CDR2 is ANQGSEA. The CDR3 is CSVRFPYRVGTEAFF. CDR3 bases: TGCAGCGTTAGGTTCCCTTACAGGGTAGGGACTGAAGCTTTCTTT.

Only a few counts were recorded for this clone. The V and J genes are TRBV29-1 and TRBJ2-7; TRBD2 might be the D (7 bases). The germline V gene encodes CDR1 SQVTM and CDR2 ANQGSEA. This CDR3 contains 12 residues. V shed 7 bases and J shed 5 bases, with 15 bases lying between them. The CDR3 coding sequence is TGCAGCGCCTCCGGGGGGCGTGACGAGCAGTACTTC. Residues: CSASGGRDEQYF.

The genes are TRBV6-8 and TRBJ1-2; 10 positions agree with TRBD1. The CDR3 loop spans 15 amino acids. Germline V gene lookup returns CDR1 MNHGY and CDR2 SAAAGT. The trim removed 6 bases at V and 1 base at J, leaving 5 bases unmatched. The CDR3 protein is CASSATGGVNYGYTF. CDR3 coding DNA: TGTGCCAGCAGCGCGACAGGGGGCGTTAACTATGGCTACACCTTC.

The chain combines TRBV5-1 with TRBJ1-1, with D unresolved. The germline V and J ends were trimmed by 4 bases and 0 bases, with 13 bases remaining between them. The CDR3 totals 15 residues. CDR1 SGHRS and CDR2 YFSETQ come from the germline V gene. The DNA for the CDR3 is TGCGCCAGCAGCCCGACGACTGATTTGAACACTGAAGCTTTCTTT. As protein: CASSPTTDLNTEAFF.

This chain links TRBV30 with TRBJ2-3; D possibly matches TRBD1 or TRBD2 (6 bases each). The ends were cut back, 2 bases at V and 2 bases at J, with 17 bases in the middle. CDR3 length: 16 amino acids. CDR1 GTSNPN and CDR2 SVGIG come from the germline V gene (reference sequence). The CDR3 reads CAWSRVGGGSTDTQYF. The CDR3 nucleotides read TGTGCCTGGAGTCGAGTAGGGGGAGGTTCCACAGATACGCAGTATTTT. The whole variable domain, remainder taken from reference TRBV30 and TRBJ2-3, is SQTIHQWPATLVQPVGSPLSLECTVEGTSNPNLYWYRQAAGRGLQLLFYSVGIGQISSEVPQNLSASRPQDRQFILSSKKLLLSDSGFYLCAWSRVGGGSTDTQYFGPGTRLTVL.

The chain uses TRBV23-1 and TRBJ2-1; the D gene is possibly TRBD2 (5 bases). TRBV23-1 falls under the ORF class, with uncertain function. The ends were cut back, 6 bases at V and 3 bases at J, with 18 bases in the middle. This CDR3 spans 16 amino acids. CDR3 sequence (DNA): TGCGCCAGCAGGGCGAAAAGCGGTGGTCTCTACAATGAGCAGTTCTTC. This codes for CASRAKSGGLYNEQFF.

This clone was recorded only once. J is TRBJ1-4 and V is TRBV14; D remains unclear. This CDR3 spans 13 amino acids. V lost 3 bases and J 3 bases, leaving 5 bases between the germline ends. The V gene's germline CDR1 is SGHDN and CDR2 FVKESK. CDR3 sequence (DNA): TGTGCCAGCAGCCACAGACCTAATGAAAAACTGTTTTTT. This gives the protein CASSHRPNEKLFF.

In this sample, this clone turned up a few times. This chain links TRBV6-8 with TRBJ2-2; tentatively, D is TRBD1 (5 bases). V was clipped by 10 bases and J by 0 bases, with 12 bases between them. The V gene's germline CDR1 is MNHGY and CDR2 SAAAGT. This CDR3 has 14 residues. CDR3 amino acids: CAIRVEPNTGELFF. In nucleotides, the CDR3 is TGTGCCATCAGGGTGGAGCCGAACACCGGGGAGCTGTTTTTT.

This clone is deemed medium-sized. The CDR3 is CASSRGVGDYGYTF. The CDR3 DNA follows: TGTGCCAGCAGTCGGGGGGTGGGTGACTATGGCTACACCTTC. V and J are TRBV6-8 and TRBJ1-2; tentatively, D is TRBD1 (5 bases). The V end was cut by 5 bases, the J end by 3 bases, with 13 bases between. CDR1 is MNHGY, CDR2 SAAAGT, per germline. There are 14 residues in the CDR3.

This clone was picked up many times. The CDR3 sequence is CASSPRDRRVGYTF. The CDR3 bases are TGTGCCAGCAGCCCCCGGGACAGGAGGGTCGGCTACACCTTC. The gene calls are TRBV9 and TRBJ1-2; TRBD1 matches 8 bases. The CDR3 totals 14 residues. V was pared by 4 bases and J by 8 bases, with 10 bases of the junction left unmatched. Germline V gene lookup returns CDR1 SGDLS and CDR2 YYNGEE.

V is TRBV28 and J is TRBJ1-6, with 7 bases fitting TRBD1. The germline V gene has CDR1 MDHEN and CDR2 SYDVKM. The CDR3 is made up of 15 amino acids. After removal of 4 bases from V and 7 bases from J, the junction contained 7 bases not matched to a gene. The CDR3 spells CASSSLGGLNSPLHF. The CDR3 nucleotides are TGTGCCAGCAGTTCTCTAGGGGGCCTAAATTCACCCCTCCACTTT.

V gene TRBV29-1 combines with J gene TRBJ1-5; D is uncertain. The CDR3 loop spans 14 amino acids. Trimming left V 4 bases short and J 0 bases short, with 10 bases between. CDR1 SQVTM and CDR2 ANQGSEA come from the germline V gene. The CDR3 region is CSVVLPYSNQPQHF. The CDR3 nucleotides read TGCAGCGTTGTGCTTCCATATAGCAATCAGCCCCAGCATTTT.

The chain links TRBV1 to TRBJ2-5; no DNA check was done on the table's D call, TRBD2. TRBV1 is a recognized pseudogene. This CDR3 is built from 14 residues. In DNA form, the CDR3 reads TGCGCCAGCAGCCAAGTCGATGGTGTCGGGACCCAGTACTTC. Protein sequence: CASSQVDGVGTQYF.

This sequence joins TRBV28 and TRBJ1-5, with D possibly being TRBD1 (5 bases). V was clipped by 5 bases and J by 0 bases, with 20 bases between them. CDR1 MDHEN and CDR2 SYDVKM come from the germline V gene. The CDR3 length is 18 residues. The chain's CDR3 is CASSRRGRGRLSNQPQHF. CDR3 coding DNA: TGTGCCAGCAGTCGTCGGGGTAGGGGCAGACTTAGCAATCAGCCCCAGCATTTT.

In DNA, the CDR3 is TGTGCCATCACAATAGGCTTGGGCACTGAAGCTTTCTTT. Residues: CAITIGLGTEAFF. This chain joins TRBV6-8 and TRBJ1-1, with unresolved D. Trimming shortened V by 10 bases and J by 4 bases, and 16 bases separated the two germline ends. Germline CDR1 and CDR2: MNHGY and SAAAGT. The CDR3 is made up of 13 amino acids.

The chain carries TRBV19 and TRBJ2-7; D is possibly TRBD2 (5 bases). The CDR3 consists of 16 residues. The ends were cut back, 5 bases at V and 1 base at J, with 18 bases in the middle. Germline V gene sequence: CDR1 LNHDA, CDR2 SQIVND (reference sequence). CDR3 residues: CASSPTMRVRSYEQYF. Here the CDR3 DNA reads TGTGCCAGTAGTCCCACAATGAGGGTCAGGTCCTACGAGCAGTACTTC.

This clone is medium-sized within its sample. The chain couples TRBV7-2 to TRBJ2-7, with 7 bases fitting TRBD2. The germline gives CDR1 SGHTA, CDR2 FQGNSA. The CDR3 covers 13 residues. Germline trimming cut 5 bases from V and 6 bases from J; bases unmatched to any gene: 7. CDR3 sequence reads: CASSPGGGLEQYF. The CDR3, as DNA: TGTGCCAGCAGCCCGGGGGGAGGACTCGAGCAGTACTTC.

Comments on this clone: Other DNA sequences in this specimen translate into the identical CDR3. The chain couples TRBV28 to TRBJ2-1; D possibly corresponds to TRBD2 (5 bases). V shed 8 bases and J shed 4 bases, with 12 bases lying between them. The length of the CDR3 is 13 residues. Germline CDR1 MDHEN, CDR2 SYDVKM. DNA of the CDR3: TGTGCCAGCTCTCTGGGGAGATACAATGAGCAGTTCTTC. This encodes CASSLGRYNEQFF.

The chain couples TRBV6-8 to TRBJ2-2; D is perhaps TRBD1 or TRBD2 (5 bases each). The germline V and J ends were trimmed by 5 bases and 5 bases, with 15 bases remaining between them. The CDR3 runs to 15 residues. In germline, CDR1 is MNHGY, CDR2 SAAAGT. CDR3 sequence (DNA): TGTGCCAGCAGTCTCGGACACCCGGGGACCGGGGAGCTGTTTTTT. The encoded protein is CASSLGHPGTGELFF.

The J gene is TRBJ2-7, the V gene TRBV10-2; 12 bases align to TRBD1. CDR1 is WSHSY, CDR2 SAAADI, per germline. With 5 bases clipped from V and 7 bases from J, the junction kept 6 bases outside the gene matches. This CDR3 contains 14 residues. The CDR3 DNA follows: TGCGCCAGCAGTTCGGGACAGGGGGCGCGGGAGCAGTACTTC. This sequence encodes CASSSGQGAREQYF.